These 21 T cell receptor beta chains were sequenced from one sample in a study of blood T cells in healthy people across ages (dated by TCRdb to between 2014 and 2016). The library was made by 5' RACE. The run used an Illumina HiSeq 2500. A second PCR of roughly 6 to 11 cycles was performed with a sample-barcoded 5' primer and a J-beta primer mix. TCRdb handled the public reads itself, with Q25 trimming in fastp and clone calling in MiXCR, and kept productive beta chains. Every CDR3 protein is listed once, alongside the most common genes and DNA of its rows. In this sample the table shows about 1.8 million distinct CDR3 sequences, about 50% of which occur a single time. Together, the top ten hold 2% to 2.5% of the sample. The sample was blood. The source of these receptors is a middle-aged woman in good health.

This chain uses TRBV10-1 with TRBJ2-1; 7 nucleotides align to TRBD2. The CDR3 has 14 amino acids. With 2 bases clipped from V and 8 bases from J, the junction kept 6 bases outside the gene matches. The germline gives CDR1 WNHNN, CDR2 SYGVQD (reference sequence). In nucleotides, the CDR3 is TGCGCCAGCAGTGAGGCGACTAGCACGTATGAGCAGTTCTTC. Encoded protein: CASSEATSTYEQFF.

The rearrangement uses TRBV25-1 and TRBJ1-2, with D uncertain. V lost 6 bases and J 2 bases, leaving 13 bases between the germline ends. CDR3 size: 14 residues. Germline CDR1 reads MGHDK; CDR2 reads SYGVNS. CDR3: CASRNNWLNYGYTF. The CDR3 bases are TGTGCCAGCAGGAATAACTGGCTGAACTATGGCTACACCTTC.

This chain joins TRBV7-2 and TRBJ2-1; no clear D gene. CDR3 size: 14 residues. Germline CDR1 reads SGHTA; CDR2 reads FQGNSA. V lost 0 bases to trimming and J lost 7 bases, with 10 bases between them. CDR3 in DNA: TGTGCCAGCAGCTTAGCCCCCCAGAGAAATGAGCAGTTCTTC. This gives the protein CASSLAPQRNEQFF.

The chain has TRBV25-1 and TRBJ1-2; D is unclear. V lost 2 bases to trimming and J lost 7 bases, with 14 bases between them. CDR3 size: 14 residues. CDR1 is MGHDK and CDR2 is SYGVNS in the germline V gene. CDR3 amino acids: CASSEGRGRVGYTF. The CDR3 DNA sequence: TGTGCCAGCAGTGAAGGGCGGGGTCGGGTTGGCTACACCTTC.

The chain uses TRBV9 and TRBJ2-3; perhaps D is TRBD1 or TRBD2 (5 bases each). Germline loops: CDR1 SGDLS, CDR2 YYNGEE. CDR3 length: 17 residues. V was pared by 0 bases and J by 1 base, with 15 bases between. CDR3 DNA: TGTGCCAGCAGCGTAGCCCCCGGGGTGGGGGGCACAGATACGCAGTATTTT. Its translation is CASSVAPGVGGTDTQYF.

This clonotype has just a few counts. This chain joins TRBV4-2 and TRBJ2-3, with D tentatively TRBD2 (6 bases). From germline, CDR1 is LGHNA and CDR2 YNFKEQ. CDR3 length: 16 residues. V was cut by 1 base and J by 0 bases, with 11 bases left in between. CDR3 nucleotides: TGTGCCAGCAGCCAAGTTCATGGGGGGAGCACAGATACGCAGTATTTT. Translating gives CASSQVHGGSTDTQYF.

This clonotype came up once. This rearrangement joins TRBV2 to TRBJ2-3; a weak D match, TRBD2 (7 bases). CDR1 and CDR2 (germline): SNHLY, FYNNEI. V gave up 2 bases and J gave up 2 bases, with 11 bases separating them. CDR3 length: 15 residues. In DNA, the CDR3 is TGTGCCAGCAGTGAATGGGCGGGGGCCACAGATACGCAGTATTTT. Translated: CASSEWAGATDTQYF. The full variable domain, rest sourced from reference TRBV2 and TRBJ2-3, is EPEVTQTPSHQVTQMGQEVILRCVPISNHLYFYWYRQILGQKVEFLVSFYNNEISEKSEIFDDQFSVERPDGSNFTLKIRSTKLEDSAMYFCASSEWAGATDTQYFGPGTRLTVL.

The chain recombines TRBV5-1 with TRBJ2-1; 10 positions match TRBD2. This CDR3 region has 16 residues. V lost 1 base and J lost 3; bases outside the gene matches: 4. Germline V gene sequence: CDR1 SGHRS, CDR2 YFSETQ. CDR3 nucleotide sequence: TGCGCCAGCAGCTTGTTCGCTAGCGGGGGCTACAATGAGCAGTTCTTC. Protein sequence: CASSLFASGGYNEQFF. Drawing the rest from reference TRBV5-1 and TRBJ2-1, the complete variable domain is KAGVTQTPRYLIKTRGQQVTLSCSPISGHRSVSWYQQTPGQGLQFLFEYFSETQRNKGNFPGRFSGRQFSNSRSEMNVSTLELGDSALYLCASSLFASGGYNEQFFGPGTRLTVL.

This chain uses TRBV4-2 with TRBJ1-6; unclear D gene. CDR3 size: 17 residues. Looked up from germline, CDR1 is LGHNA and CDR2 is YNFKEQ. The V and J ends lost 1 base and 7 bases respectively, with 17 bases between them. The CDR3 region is CASSQGTRPEENSPLHF. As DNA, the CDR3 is TGTGCCAGCAGCCAAGGGACCCGGCCGGAGGAGAATTCACCCCTCCACTTT.

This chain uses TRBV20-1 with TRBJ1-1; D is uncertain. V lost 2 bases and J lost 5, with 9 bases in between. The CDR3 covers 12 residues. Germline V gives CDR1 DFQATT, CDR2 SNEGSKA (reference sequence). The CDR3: CSARFVVTEAFF. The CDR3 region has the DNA TGCAGTGCTAGATTCGTAGTGACTGAAGCTTTCTTT.

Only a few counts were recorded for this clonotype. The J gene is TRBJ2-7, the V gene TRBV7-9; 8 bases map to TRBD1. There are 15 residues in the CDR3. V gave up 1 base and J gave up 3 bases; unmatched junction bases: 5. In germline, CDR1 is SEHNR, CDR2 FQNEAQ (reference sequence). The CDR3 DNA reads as TGTGCCAGCAGCTTAGGACAGGGGCAGATCTACGAGCAGTACTTC. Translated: CASSLGQGQIYEQYF.

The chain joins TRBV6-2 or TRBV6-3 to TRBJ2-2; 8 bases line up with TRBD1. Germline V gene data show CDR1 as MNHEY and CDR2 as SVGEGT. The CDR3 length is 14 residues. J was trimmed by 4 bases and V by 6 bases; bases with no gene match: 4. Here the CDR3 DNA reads TGTGCCAGCAGGAAACAGGGGGGCACCGGGGAGCTGTTTTTT. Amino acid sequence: CASRKQGGTGELFF.

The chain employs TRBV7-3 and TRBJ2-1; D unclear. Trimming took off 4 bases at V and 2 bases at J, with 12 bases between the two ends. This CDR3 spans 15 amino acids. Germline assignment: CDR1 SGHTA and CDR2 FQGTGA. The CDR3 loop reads CASSSVSGPYNEQFF. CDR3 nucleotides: TGTGCCAGCAGCTCCGTTTCAGGCCCCTACAATGAGCAGTTCTTC.

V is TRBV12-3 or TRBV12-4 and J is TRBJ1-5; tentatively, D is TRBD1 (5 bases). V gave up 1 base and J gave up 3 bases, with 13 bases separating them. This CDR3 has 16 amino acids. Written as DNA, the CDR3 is TGTGCCAGCAGTTTAGGGGGCTTAGTTGCCAATCAGCCCCAGCATTTT. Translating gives CASSLGGLVANQPQHF.

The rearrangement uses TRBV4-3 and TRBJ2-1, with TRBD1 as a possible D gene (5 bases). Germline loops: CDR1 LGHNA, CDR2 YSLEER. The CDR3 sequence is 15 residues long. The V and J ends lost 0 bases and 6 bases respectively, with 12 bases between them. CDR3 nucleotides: TGCGCCAGCAGCCAAGATGACAGTTTCGCCAATGAGCAGTTCTTC. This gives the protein CASSQDDSFANEQFF.

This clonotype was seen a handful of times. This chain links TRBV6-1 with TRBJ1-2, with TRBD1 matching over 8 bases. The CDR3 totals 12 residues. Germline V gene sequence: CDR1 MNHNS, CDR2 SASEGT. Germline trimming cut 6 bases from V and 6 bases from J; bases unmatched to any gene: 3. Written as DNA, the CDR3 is TGTGCCAGCAGGACAGGGGAACATGGCTACACCTTC. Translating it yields CASRTGEHGYTF.

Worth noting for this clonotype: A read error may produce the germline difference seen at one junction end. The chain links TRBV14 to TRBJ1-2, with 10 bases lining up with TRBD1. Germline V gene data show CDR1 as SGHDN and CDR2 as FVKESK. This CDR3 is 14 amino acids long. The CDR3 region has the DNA TGTGCCAGCAGCCGGGGACAGGGGTTCTATGGCCACACCTTC. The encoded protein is CASSRGQGFYGHTF.

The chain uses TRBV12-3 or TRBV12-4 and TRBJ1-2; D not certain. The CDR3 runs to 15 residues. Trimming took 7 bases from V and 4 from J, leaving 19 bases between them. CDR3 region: CASTPYSGDPYGYTF. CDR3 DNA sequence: TGTGCCAGCACCCCCTATTCTGGAGACCCCTATGGCTACACCTTC.

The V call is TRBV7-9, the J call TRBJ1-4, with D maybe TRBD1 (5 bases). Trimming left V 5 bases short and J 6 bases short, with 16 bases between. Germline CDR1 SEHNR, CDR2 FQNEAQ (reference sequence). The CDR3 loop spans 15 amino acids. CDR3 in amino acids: CASSHLTGTDEKLFF. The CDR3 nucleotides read TGTGCCAGCAGCCACTTGACGGGGACGGATGAAAAACTGTTTTTT.

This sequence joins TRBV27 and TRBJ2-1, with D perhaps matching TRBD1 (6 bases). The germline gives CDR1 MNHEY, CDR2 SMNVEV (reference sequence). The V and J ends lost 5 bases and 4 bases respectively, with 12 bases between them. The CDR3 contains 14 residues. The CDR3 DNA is TGTGCCAGCAGTCCCCTGGGGGCTTACAATGAGCAGTTCTTC. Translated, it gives CASSPLGAYNEQFF.

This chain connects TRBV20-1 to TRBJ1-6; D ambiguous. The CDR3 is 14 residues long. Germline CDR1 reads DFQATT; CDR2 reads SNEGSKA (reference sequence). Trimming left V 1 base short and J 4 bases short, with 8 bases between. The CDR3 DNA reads TGCAGTGCTAGAGGCGGACCTTATAATTCACCCCTCCACTTT. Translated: CSARGGPYNSPLHF.